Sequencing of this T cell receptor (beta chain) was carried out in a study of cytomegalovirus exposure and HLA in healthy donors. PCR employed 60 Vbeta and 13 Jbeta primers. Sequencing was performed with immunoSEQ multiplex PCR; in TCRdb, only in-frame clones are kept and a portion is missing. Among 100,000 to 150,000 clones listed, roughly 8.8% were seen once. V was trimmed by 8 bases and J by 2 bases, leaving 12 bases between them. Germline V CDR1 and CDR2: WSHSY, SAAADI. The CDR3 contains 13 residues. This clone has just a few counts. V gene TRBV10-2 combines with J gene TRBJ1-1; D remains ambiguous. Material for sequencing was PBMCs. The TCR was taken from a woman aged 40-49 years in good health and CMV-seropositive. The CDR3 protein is CASGLTGNTEAFF. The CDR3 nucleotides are TGCGCCAGCGGCCTGACGGGAAACACTGAAGCTTTCTTT.